This T cell receptor (beta chain) was captured in a study of blood T cell repertoires in COVID-19. For the study at large: Samples of COVID-19 (acute and convalescent) were obtained from the United States, Italy and Spain. T cells, B-cell-depleted T cells, or PBMCs provided the cDNA or gDNA that served as material.

Per the study methods: Nucleated cell counts were estimated from reference gene primer amplification. Using immunoSEQ multiplex PCR, the repertoire was profiled, and TCRdb retains in-frame clones only, with some absent. The DNA gave D and trimming, while V, J and clone size come from that table. This sample yields approximately 130,000 clones, of which 55% to 70% are seen a single time; 2% to 2.5% belongs to the top ten. Germline assignment: CDR1 MDHEN and CDR2 SYDVKM. V trimming: 4 bases; J trimming: 1 base; junction bases outside the gene matches: 5. The CDR3 loop spans 15 amino acids. This TCR was recovered from a woman in her sixties or seventies with acute or convalescent COVID-19. The rearrangement joins TRBV28 to TRBJ1-1, with 8 bases fitting TRBD1. Sequencing was carried out using peripheral blood. This chain's CDR3 is CASSSPTGANTEAFF. The CDR3, as DNA: TGTGCCAGCAGTTCCCCGACAGGGGCGAACACTGAAGCTTTCTTT.